This TCR beta chain is drawn from a study of tumor and adjacent non-tumor tissue in lung cancer. Notes on the study in general: Tumor TCR diversity, when higher, was linked to shorter survival.

The template was RNA from unsorted bulk tissue. The normal lung tissue was taken more than 3 cm from the tumor edge. In regard to this clonotype: Its antigen is not known. The junction does not match germline at one end; this may be a read error.

A modified ARM-PCR protocol with three rounds of nested PCR amplified TCRbeta. TCRdb analysed the multiplex PCR reads with MiXCR anew, one entry per CDR3 protein. In the table there are approximately 100,000 distinct CDR3 sequences, around 57% of which are singletons. The receptor's source is a man in his sixties with non-small cell lung cancer. Sequencing was done on a sample of distant non-tumor lung tissue.

The DNA for the CDR3 is TGTGCCAGCAGCTTAGTAGGCGGGAGTGCTACCGGGGATCTGTTTTTT. This codes for CASSLVGGSATGDLFF. The J gene is TRBJ2-2, the V gene TRBV11-3; 7 bases line up with TRBD2. In germline, CDR1 is SGHNT, CDR2 YENEEA. This CDR3 is built from 16 residues.